This T cell receptor (beta chain) emerged from a study of type 1 regulatory T cells. Across the whole study: T-allo10 is an in vitro-generated, Tr1-enriched CD4 T cell product specific for alloantigen. Findings and limits, study-wide: Compared with non-type 1 regulatory T cells, type 1 regulatory T cells showed a more restricted TCR repertoire.

TCRdb redid the calling of the reads with MiXCR, one entry per CDR3 protein. The sample includes more than 60,000 distinct CDR3 sequences, less than 70% of them seen just once. V lost 8 bases and J lost 7, with 27 bases in between. Germline V CDR1 and CDR2: LGHDT, YNNKEL (reference sequence). There are 17 residues in the CDR3. As regards this clonotype: Its antigen is currently unknown.

Sequences were obtained from cultured non-Tr1 T cells, either the whole culture or a sorted T cell fraction (not recorded which). V is TRBV3-1 and J is TRBJ2-1; D may be TRBD2 (6 bases). The sequence was obtained from a human donor in good health. CDR3 nucleotides: TGTGCCAGCCCCCCCACCTCCCCGGGCCGGGGGTTGAATGAGCAGTTCTTC. This translates into CASPPTSPGRGLNEQFF.